The entry below gives a single T cell receptor beta chain sequence along with its context. Its target is unknown. The treatment denotes: roughly 10-day PBMC culture with coronavirus spike peptide pools or control peptides (ViraFEST assay). After culture for about ten days, isolation of CD4+ T cells was performed by negative selection. This sample is part of a study of vaccination and CD4 T cells after COVID-19. With the Oncomine TCR Beta short-read assay, DNA from cultured CD4+ T cells was sequenced. TCRdb used MiXCR to reprocess the PCR reads, holding one entry per CDR3 protein. The sample yields more than 9,500 distinct CDR3 sequences, approximately 83% seen once. Germline V gene lookup returns CDR1 MNHNS and CDR2 SASEGT. The CDR3 runs to 16 residues. The trim removed 3 bases at V and 5 bases at J, leaving 6 bases unmatched.

Sequencing input: CD4+ T cells from blood, cultured in vitro. The source of this sequence is a human donor who had recovered from COVID-19. The V gene is TRBV6-1, the J gene TRBJ1-6; TRBD1 matches at 8 bases. As DNA, the CDR3 is TGTGCCAGCAGTGAGAGGACAGGGAGAAATAATTCACCCCTCCACTTT. Protein: CASSERTGRNNSPLHF.